The clone carrying this T cell receptor beta chain was seen at least ten times. There are 15 residues in the CDR3. The V gene lost 5 bases and the J gene lost 1 base, with 15 bases spanning the gap. Germline V CDR1 and CDR2: MDHEN, SYDVKM. Unique molecular identifiers featured in how the TCRbeta library was prepared. TCRdb re-derived calls from the PCR reads in MiXCR, one entry per CDR3 protein. The sample lists 260,000 or so distinct CDR3 sequences, 9.5% to 15% occurring once. This specimen belongs to a study of T-cell reconstitution after alpha-beta-depleted transplantation in children. The clonotype originates from a human donor who donated a stem cell graft to a child with acute lymphoblastic leukemia. This specimen was PBMCs from the stem cell graft donor, taken from the stem cell graft. The rearrangement links TRBV28 to TRBJ2-7, with D tentatively TRBD2 (6 bases). CDR3 residues: CASSPLMRGSYEQYF. The CDR3 bases are TGTGCCAGCAGTCCCCTTATGCGGGGATCCTACGAGCAGTACTTC.